This T cell receptor (beta chain) was retrieved from a study of shared clonotypes between healthy human individuals. Assay: immunoSEQ multiplex PCR; the TCRdb copy retains only in-frame clones and omits some. The data hold approximately 2,000,000 clones, with 80% to 95% observed a single time. Trimming removed 5 bases at V and 0 bases at J, with 17 bases between. The CDR3 sequence is 16 residues long. In germline, CDR1 is SGHTA, CDR2 FQGNSA. The chain couples TRBV7-2 to TRBJ2-7, with D unresolved. Sequenced material: naive CD4+ T cells from PBMCs. Described subset: CD45RA+ positively selected. The source of this sequence is a man between 18 and 29 years old in good health. Some clones in this sample may be carry-over from other donors' samples. CDR3 region: CASSARLYRSSYEQYF. The CDR3 DNA is TGTGCCAGCAGCGCCAGACTCTATAGGAGCTCCTACGAGCAGTACTTC.